One T cell receptor (beta chain) is described in this entry. It has no known antigen specificity. The data derive from a study of CXCR3-negative and CXCR3-positive naive CD8 T cells (dated by TCRdb to about 2019). As for the study more broadly: Some 150 million TRB reads were obtained in total, roughly 1.5 +/- 0.3 million reads per library. Diversity and physicochemical repertoire analyses covered 10 to 11 donors pooled from two independent experiments. Naive subsets from roughly 5 donors and memory cells from 3 donors were included in the TRBV-TRBJ cluster analysis.

The sequencing machine was a NextSeq 550. The Human TCR Profiling Kit (MiLaboratory) was used to prepare UMI-labeled 5' RACE TRB cDNA libraries. The full amount of extracted RNA was used for cDNA synthesis, and the full amount of resulting cDNA was used for PCR amplification. Libraries were prepared in parallel with an identical number of PCR cycles. In the paper's pipeline: MIGEC and MiXCR extracted about 50,000 +/- 10,000 unique UMI-labeled TRB cDNA molecules per library, requiring at least two reads per UMI. On average, each library contained approximately 40,000 +/- 10,000 functional in-frame TRB CDR3 nucleotide clonotypes without stop codons. After each sample was downsampled to 5000 UMI-labeled TRB molecules, VDJtools was used to calculate diversity metrics such as normalized Shannon-Wiener and Chao1. Clonotype-size-weighted physicochemical properties of the central five CDR3 residues (interaction energy, strength, volume and Kidera factor 4) were computed in VDJtools. The reads underwent TCRdb reprocessing, giving one record for each CDR3 protein sequence and no DNA. TCRdb assigned the V and J calls; the authors' analysis was not used. The table kept for this sample lists tens of thousands of distinct CDR3 sequences. Around 0.58% of the sample goes to the ten largest clones.

From a lookup of the germline V gene (reference sequence), CDR1 and CDR2 are MNHEY and SMNVEV. Inclusive of the bounding cysteine and phenylalanine, the CDR3 is 12 residues long. A DNA sequence was not provided. For every CD8+ T cell subset, some 310,000 cells were flow-sorted straight into RLT lysis buffer, and each subset was sorted in triplicate. Naive CD8+ T cells were defined stringently as CD45RO-CCR7+CD27+CD95- to exclude memory contaminants. Standard density gradient centrifugation was used to isolate peripheral blood mononuclear cells from buffy coats. Naive CXCR3-negative and CXCR3-positive CD8+ T cells were flow-sorted on a FACSAria III. An RNeasy Mini Kit was used to extract total RNA from the sorted cells. Results the study describes overall, beyond this receptor: Comparably high repertoire diversity was found in both naive subsets, whereas much lower repertoire diversity was found in memory CD8+ T cells. Because surface CD5, which is linked to self-reactivity in mice, was comparable between the naive subsets, TCR interaction strength was also inferred from TRB CDR3 physicochemical properties. Because CXCR3 expression was partially decreased after cryopreservation, freshly isolated PBMCs were used for most assays. TRB CDR3s from CXCR3-positive naive cells showed higher hydrophobicity (lower Kidera factor 4), lower energy, and higher strength and volume indices than CXCR3-negative naive cells. TRBV-TRBJ usage was similar between naive CXCR3-negative and CXCR3-positive cells from the same donor, while memory cells showed distinct patterns.

The V and J segments used are TRBV27 and TRBJ2-7; TCRdb's D call, TRBD2, is unchecked because there is no DNA. The clonotype originates from a human donor in good health. Some clones in this sample may be carry-over from other donors' samples. Sequencing was performed on naive CXCR3+ CD8+ T cells from blood. In light of the paper, this sample's cell subset or site label describes: CD45RO-CCR7+CD27+CD95- naive CD8+ T cells expressing CXCR3 (TNR3+). The CDR3 in this case is CAAGKFAYEQYF.